In this sample, the clone carrying this T cell receptor beta chain turned up a few times. The method was immunoSEQ multiplex PCR; TCRdb's version includes in-frame clones alone and lacks a portion of them. The sample yields some 13,000 clones, 55% to 70% seen once. This entry belongs to a study of T cells in tumors after PD-1 blockade. J gave up 7 bases and V 6 bases, and 16 bases lay outside the gene matches. The CDR3 extends over 17 amino acids. Germline V lookup: CDR1 LNHDA, CDR2 SQIVND (reference sequence). The chain uses TRBV19 and TRBJ2-2; 8 nucleotides agree with TRBD1. The material sequenced was tumor tissue, taken after anti-PD-1 treatment. This TCR derives from a human donor with cutaneous squamous cell carcinoma. This CDR3 is CASRETGGRRLYGELFF. The CDR3 DNA sequence: TGTGCCAGTAGGGAAACAGGGGGACGGAGGTTGTACGGGGAGCTGTTTTTT.